This T cell receptor (beta chain) derives from a study of STAT3 mutations in large granular lymphocyte leukemia. Turning to this clone: Its specificity is unknown.

The V gene's germline CDR1 is KGHSH and CDR2 LQKENI. The CDR3 has 15 amino acids. Trimming removed 4 bases from V and 8 bases from J; junction bases left unmatched: 9. Libraries were prepared by immunoSEQ multiplex PCR; TCRdb keeps only in-frame clonotypes and omits some of them. The table shows 9,500 to 12,000 clones, with around 52% occurring only once. Regarding the study as a whole: A small but highly pathogenic clone may have been missed. Variable sampling intervals and differing treatment regimens complicated linking therapy response to TCR clonal burden changes. Every T-LGLL patient had at least one immunodominant TCRbeta clonotype. Suggested: STAT3 mutation was not the ancestral event for these clonal expansions. After therapy, 6 of 18 patients switched clonotypes, all new clones STAT3 wild type.

The sequenced sample consisted of peripheral blood mononuclear cells. The gene calls are TRBV18 and TRBJ1-5, with 9 nucleotides matching TRBD1. The TCR originated in a boy between 10 and 17 years old with T-cell large granular lymphocyte leukemia. Some clones in this sample may be carry-over from other donors' samples. CDR3 DNA: TGTGCCAGCTCACAACAGGGACAGGGCCGGGAGCCCCAGCATTTT. Translating gives CASSQQGQGREPQHF. Looking up the rest from reference TRBV18 and TRBJ1-5 gives the full variable domain: NAGVMQNPRHLVRRRGQEARLRCSPMKGHSHVYWYRQLPEEGLKFMVYLQKENIIDESGMPKERFSAEFPKEGPSILRIQQVVRGDSAAYFCASSQQGQGREPQHFGDGTRLSIL.